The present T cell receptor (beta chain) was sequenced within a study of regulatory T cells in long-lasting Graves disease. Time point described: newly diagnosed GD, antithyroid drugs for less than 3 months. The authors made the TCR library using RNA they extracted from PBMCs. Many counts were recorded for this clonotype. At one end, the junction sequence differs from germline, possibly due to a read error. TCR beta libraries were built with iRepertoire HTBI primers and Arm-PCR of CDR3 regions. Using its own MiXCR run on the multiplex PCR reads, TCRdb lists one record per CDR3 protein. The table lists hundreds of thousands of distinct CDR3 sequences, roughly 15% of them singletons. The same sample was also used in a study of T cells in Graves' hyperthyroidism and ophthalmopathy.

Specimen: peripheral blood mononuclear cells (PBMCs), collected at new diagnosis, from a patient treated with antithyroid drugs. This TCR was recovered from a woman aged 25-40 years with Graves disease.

The CDR3 DNA sequence: TGCGCCAGCAGCCAGGGTGGGACCTCCTACGAGCAGTACTTC. Translation: CASSQGGTSYEQYF. The rearrangement uses TRBV3-1 and TRBJ2-7, with D possibly called TRBD1 or TRBD2 (5 bases each). CDR1 is LGHDT and CDR2 is YNNKEL in the germline V gene (reference sequence). The CDR3 contains 14 residues.